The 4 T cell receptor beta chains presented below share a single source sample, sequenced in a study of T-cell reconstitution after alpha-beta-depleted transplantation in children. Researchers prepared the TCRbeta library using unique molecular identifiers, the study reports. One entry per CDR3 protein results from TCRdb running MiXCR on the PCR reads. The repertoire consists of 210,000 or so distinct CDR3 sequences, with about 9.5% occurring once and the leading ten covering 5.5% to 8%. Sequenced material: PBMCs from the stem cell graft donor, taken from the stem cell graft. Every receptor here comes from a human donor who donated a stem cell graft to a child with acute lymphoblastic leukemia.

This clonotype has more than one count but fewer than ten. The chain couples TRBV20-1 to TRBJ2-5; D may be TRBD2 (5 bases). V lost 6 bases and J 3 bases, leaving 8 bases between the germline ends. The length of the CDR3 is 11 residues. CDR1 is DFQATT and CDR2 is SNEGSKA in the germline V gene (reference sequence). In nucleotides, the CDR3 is TGCAGTGCAGGACTCGAAGAGACCCAGTACTTC. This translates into CSAGLEETQYF.

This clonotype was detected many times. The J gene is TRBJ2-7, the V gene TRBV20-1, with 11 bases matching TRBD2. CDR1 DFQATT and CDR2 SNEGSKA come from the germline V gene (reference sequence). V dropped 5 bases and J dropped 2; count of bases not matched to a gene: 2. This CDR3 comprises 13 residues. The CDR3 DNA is TGCAGTGCTCCGACTAGCGGGGCCTACGAGCAGTACTTC. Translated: CSAPTSGAYEQYF.

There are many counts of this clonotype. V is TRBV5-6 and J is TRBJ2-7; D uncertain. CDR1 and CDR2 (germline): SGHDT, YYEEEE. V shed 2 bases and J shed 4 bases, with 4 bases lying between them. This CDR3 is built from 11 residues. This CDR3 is CASSFRYEQYF. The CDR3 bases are TGTGCCAGCAGCTTCCGGTACGAGCAGTACTTC. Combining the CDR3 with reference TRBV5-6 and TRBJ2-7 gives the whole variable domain DAGVTQSPTHLIKTRGQQVTLRCSPKSGHDTVSWYQQALGQGPQFIFQYYEEEERQRGNFPDRFSGHQFPNYSSELNVNALLLGDSALYLCASSFRYEQYFGPGTRLTVT.

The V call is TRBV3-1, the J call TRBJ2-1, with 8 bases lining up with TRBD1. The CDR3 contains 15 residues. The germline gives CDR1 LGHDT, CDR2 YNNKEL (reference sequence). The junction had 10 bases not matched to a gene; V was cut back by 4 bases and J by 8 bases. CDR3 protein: CASSPGTGRFDEQFF. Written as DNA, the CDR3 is TGTGCCAGCAGCCCCGGGACAGGACGCTTCGATGAGCAGTTCTTC.